A single sample is the source of the 18 T cell receptor beta chains below, sequenced in a study of blood T cell repertoires in COVID-19. TCRdb keeps only in-frame clones here, not all; method: immunoSEQ multiplex PCR. The sample has around 230,000 clones; more than 80% are singletons. Sequencing input: PBMCs or T cells enriched from blood (not recorded which). The receptors originated from a man in his forties who had recovered from COVID-19.

The chain employs TRBV4-1 and TRBJ1-6; 10 bases match TRBD1. Germline CDR1 reads MGHRA; CDR2 reads YSYEKL. This CDR3 is built from 16 residues. J was trimmed by 7 bases and V by 3 bases; bases with no gene match: 6. The CDR3 loop is CASSHPGQGINSPLHF. The CDR3 DNA sequence: TGCGCCAGCAGCCACCCGGGACAGGGGATCAATTCACCCCTCCACTTT.

J is TRBJ1-1 and V is TRBV7-8; D is perhaps TRBD1 (5 bases). The CDR3 has 15 amino acids. The germline V gene has CDR1 SGHVS and CDR2 FQNEAQ. Deletions cut 5 bases from V and 7 bases from J, with 20 bases between. The CDR3: CASSPISQQANEAFF. As DNA, the CDR3 is TGTGCCAGCAGCCCGATCTCACAACAGGCCAATGAAGCTTTCTTT. The full variable domain, in which reference TRBV7-8 and TRBJ1-1 provide the parts outside the CDR3, is GAGVSQSPRYKVAKRGQDVALRCDPISGHVSLFWYQQALGQGPEFLTYFQNEAQLDKSGLPSDRFFAERPEGSVSTLKIQRTQQEDSAVYLCASSPISQQANEAFFGQGTRLTVV.

This chain connects TRBV28 to TRBJ1-5, with 7 bases lining up with TRBD1. The CDR3 spans 12 residues. The trim removed 7 bases at V and 16 bases at J, leaving 13 bases unmatched. Germline values: CDR1 MDHEN, CDR2 SYDVKM. The CDR3 reads CASTEPPTGQHF. CDR3 DNA: TGTGCCAGCACCGAGCCTCCGACAGGGCAACATTTT.

The rearrangement joins TRBV9 to TRBJ2-3, with D perhaps matching TRBD2 (5 bases). V was pared by 1 base and J by 0 bases, with 15 bases between. CDR1 SGDLS and CDR2 YYNGEE come from the germline V gene. The CDR3 loop spans 17 amino acids. Here the CDR3 reads CASSVSTGSPSTDTQYF. The CDR3 nucleotides are TGTGCCAGCAGCGTAAGTACGGGGAGTCCTAGCACAGATACGCAGTATTTT.

This clone came up a few times. The V and J genes are TRBV6-5 and TRBJ1-4; TRBD1 is a possible D gene (6 bases). The CDR3 contains 15 residues. Trimming took off 8 bases at V and 8 bases at J, with 21 bases between the two ends. From germline, CDR1 is MNHEY and CDR2 SVGAGI. This CDR3 reads CASWDRTESWEKLFF. The CDR3 coding sequence is TGTGCCAGCTGGGATCGGACAGAGTCGTGGGAAAAACTGTTTTTT.

The gene calls are TRBV9 and TRBJ1-1; TRBD1 matches at 11 bases. This CDR3 region has 15 residues. CDR1 SGDLS and CDR2 YYNGEE come from the germline V gene. V lost 3 bases, J lost 4 bases, and 5 bases stayed unmatched. The CDR3, as DNA: TGTGCCAGCAGCGCCCGGGACAGGGGGTCCACTGAAGCTTTCTTT. This encodes CASSARDRGSTEAFF.

The chain links TRBV7-9 to TRBJ2-1, with 11 bases identical to TRBD2. CDR3 size: 14 residues. The J segment lost 12 bases and the V segment lost 1 base, leaving 5 bases of the junction unmatched. CDR1 is SEHNR, CDR2 FQNEAQ, per germline (reference sequence). CDR3 nucleotide sequence: TGTGCCAGCAGCTTAGTTGGTCTAGCGGGAGGGCAGTTCTTC. Translating it yields CASSLVGLAGGQFF.

V usage is TRBV3-1 (or the pseudogene TRBV3-2) and J usage is TRBJ1-1; D not certain. V lost 7 bases to trimming and J lost 8 bases, with 11 bases between them. Germline lookup yields CDR1 LGHDT and CDR2 YNNKEL (reference sequence). The CDR3 is 11 amino acids. CDR3 amino acids: CASTNWAEAFF. The CDR3 DNA reads as TGTGCCAGCACCAATTGGGCAGAAGCTTTCTTT.

The rearrangement joins TRBV19 to TRBJ1-1, with D perhaps matching TRBD1 (6 bases). Deletions cut 8 bases from V and 10 bases from J, with 14 bases between. Germline V gives CDR1 LNHDA, CDR2 SQIVND (reference sequence). The CDR3 consists of 11 residues. The chain's CDR3 is CASQTGFGAFF. The CDR3 DNA reads TGTGCCAGTCAGACAGGCTTTGGAGCTTTCTTT.

The chain is built from TRBV29-1 and TRBJ1-1; D perhaps matches TRBD1 (5 bases). With 3 bases removed from V and 2 bases from J, the gap between germline ends came to 7 bases. The CDR3 contains 12 residues. In germline, CDR1 is SQVTM, CDR2 ANQGSEA. Here the CDR3 reads CSVDTGNTEAFF. CDR3 bases: TGCAGCGTTGATACAGGCAACACTGAAGCTTTCTTT.

The gene calls are TRBV12-3 or TRBV12-4 and TRBJ1-1; D remains ambiguous. There are 12 residues in the CDR3. V was cut by 4 bases and J by 5 bases, with 8 bases left in between. The CDR3 loop reads CASSWAGTEAFF. Here the CDR3 DNA reads TGTGCCAGCAGTTGGGCCGGTACTGAAGCTTTCTTT.

This clone occurred once. This chain connects TRBV5-4 to TRBJ2-2; weak D call: TRBD2 (6 bases). Looked up from germline, CDR1 is SGHNT and CDR2 is YYREEE (reference sequence). The CDR3 loop spans 15 amino acids. The V end was cut by 0 bases, the J end by 4 bases, with 10 bases between. The CDR3 region is CASSLGGLFTGELFF. CDR3 nucleotide sequence: TGTGCCAGCAGCTTGGGGGGACTTTTCACCGGGGAGCTGTTTTTT.

The V gene is TRBV25-1, the J gene TRBJ1-2; D may be TRBD1 (6 bases). V lost 2 bases and J lost 3, with 13 bases in between. The CDR3 length is 15 residues. Germline V CDR1 and CDR2: MGHDK, SYGVNS. DNA of the CDR3: TGTGCCAGCAGTGAACGTACAGGGTTTCACTATGGCTACACCTTC. Encoded protein: CASSERTGFHYGYTF.

The chain combines TRBV19 with TRBJ1-3; the D gene is possibly TRBD1 (6 bases). The germline gives CDR1 LNHDA, CDR2 SQIVND (reference sequence). This CDR3 has 15 amino acids. The ends were cut back, 8 bases at V and 0 bases at J, with 14 bases in the middle. For the CDR3, the DNA is TGTGCCAGTGGATTAGACAGGTACTCTGGAAACACCATATATTTT. Translating gives CASGLDRYSGNTIYF.

This chain links TRBV11-2 with TRBJ1-1, with 7 bases fitting TRBD1. With 7 bases clipped from V and 9 bases from J, the junction kept 11 bases outside the gene matches. Germline assignment: CDR1 SGHAT and CDR2 FQNNGV. The CDR3 is 13 residues long. CDR3 sequence: CASKDIPRGQAFF. The CDR3 DNA follows: TGTGCCAGCAAGGACATCCCGAGGGGGCAAGCTTTCTTT.

DNA for the CDR3: TGTGCCAGCAGCCCGAGACTAGCGGGGGGGAAATCTAGCACAGATACGCAGTATTTT. Translated, it gives CASSPRLAGGKSSTDTQYF. The chain has TRBV7-6 and TRBJ2-3, with 14 positions matching TRBD2. Germline CDR1 and CDR2: SGHVS and FNYEAQ. The CDR3 covers 19 residues. V was pared by 5 bases and J by 0 bases, with 10 bases of the junction left unmatched.

This clone was recorded at least ten times. The chain combines TRBV2 with TRBJ1-1; the match to TRBD1 covers 11 bases. The J segment lost 5 bases and the V segment lost 10 bases, leaving 6 bases of the junction unmatched. CDR3 length: 13 residues. CDR1 is SNHLY, CDR2 FYNNEI, per germline. CDR3 DNA: TGTGCCACAAGGGGGACAGGGGGGACTGAAGCTTTCTTT. It encodes CATRGTGGTEAFF.

V usage is TRBV7-3 and J usage is TRBJ1-1, with TRBD1 as a possible D gene (6 bases). The CDR3 is 13 amino acids. Trimming stripped 5 bases from V and 11 bases from J, with 18 bases between. The germline V gene encodes CDR1 SGHTA and CDR2 FQGTGA. The chain's CDR3 is CASSTKAGAEAFF. CDR3 DNA sequence: TGTGCCAGCAGCACCAAAGCGGGGGCCGAGGCTTTCTTT.